The 30 T cell receptor beta chains listed next were all sequenced from one sample in a study of blood T cell repertoires in COVID-19 (dated by TCRdb to 2018 to 2020). Preparation of the library involved the immunoSEQ multiplex PCR assay. TCRdb limited this immuneACCESS table to in-frame rearrangements with V and J called. A share of clones is missing; checked studies link under half to unresolved V genes, and the rest is unexplained. This sample comprises about 110,000 clones, 70% to 85% of them detected only once. The ten largest account for roughly 2% of the sample. Sequencing input: peripheral blood. Source of these receptors: a woman between 35 and 50 years old with acute or convalescent COVID-19.

The rearrangement joins TRBV5-1 to TRBJ2-1; 7 bases align to TRBD1. V dropped 4 bases and J dropped 9; count of bases not matched to a gene: 4. Germline V gene lookup returns CDR1 SGHRS and CDR2 YFSETQ. The CDR3 has 12 amino acids. The CDR3 DNA sequence: TGCGCCAGCAGCGTTACAGGGGTTGAGCAGTTCTTC. This encodes CASSVTGVEQFF.

Only a few counts were recorded for this clone. The chain has TRBV19 and TRBJ1-5, with 8 positions matching TRBD1. The V and J ends lost 2 bases and 7 bases, in that order; junction bases with no gene match: 4. The germline gives CDR1 LNHDA, CDR2 SQIVND (reference sequence). The CDR3 loop spans 14 amino acids. The CDR3 bases are TGTGCCAGTAGTATACGGGCAGGGGGCCAGCCCCAGCATTTT. It is translated as CASSIRAGGQPQHF.

In DNA, the CDR3 is TGCGCCAGCAGCCGGACAGCCTCACTAGATACGCAGTATTTT. Translating gives CASSRTASLDTQYF. The chain uses TRBV5-1 and TRBJ2-3; tentatively, D is TRBD1 (6 bases). Looked up from germline, CDR1 is SGHRS and CDR2 is YFSETQ. Deletions cut 4 bases from V and 5 bases from J, with 14 bases between. This CDR3 has 14 amino acids.

The gene calls are TRBV5-4 and TRBJ1-5; D is possibly TRBD1 (6 bases). V was cut by 4 bases and J by 4 bases, with 18 bases left in between. Per the germline V gene, CDR1 is SGHNT and CDR2 is YYREEE (reference sequence). CDR3 size: 16 residues. The CDR3 bases are TGTGCCAGCAGCCACCCTGGCATAAGGGGGAATCAGCCCCAGCATTTT. This sequence encodes CASSHPGIRGNQPQHF.

The CDR3 nucleotides read TGTGCCAGCAGCCGAGGGCTGGGGACAAGAGATTCACCCCTCCACTTT. Its protein is CASSRGLGTRDSPLHF. The V gene is TRBV6-6, the J gene TRBJ1-6; tentatively, D is TRBD1 (6 bases). The CDR3 has 16 amino acids. The V gene lost 6 bases and the J gene lost 8 bases, with 20 bases spanning the gap. Germline CDR1 is MNHNY and CDR2 is SVGAGI (reference sequence).

This clone was observed a single time. This rearrangement joins TRBV12-3 or TRBV12-4 to TRBJ2-2; TRBD2 might be the D (6 bases). V lost 3 bases and J 6 bases, leaving 8 bases between the germline ends. The CDR3 sequence is 13 residues long. The CDR3 coding sequence is TGTGCCAGCAGTTTGGGGGGACCCGGGGAGCTGTTTTTT. This gives the protein CASSLGGPGELFF.

The chain recombines TRBV4-1 with TRBJ1-4; 9 bases line up with TRBD1. Germline trimming cut 2 bases from V and 0 bases from J; bases unmatched to any gene: 13. The CDR3 consists of 20 residues. From germline, CDR1 is MGHRA and CDR2 YSYEKL. CDR3 amino acids: CASSQTSPGTGTATNEKLFF. The CDR3 DNA reads as TGCGCCAGCAGCCAAACCTCTCCCGGGACAGGGACTGCAACTAATGAAAAACTGTTTTTT.

This chain uses TRBV9 with TRBJ2-3; 7 nucleotides line up with TRBD2. Germline V gene data show CDR1 as SGDLS and CDR2 as YYNGEE. V gave up 1 base and J gave up 4 bases; unmatched junction bases: 9. The length of the CDR3 is 16 residues. CDR3: CASSVSPLGGPDTQYF. The CDR3 nucleotides read TGTGCCAGCAGCGTATCCCCTTTGGGAGGGCCAGATACGCAGTATTTT.

This chain connects TRBV2 to TRBJ2-1; D is uncertain. Germline CDR1 SNHLY, CDR2 FYNNEI. This CDR3 comprises 11 residues. V lost 5 bases and J lost 13, with 12 bases in between. The CDR3 bases are TGTGCCAGCAGTATAGAACGAGTCCAGTTCTTC. Residues: CASSIERVQFF.

This clone was counted only a few times. The chain is built from TRBV3-1 (or the pseudogene TRBV3-2) and TRBJ2-1, with D perhaps matching TRBD2 (6 bases). Trimming cost V 4 bases and J 6 bases, with 22 bases left between them. This CDR3 comprises 17 residues. Germline CDR1 LGHDT, CDR2 YNNKEL (reference sequence). CDR3 in amino acids: CASSPWGAGMGGNEQFF. The CDR3 DNA is TGTGCCAGCAGCCCCTGGGGTGCGGGGATGGGGGGCAATGAGCAGTTCTTC.

The V call is TRBV29-1, the J call TRBJ2-5, with 11 bases identical to TRBD1. The V and J ends lost 3 bases and 2 bases, in that order; junction bases with no gene match: 2. The CDR3 runs to 14 residues. Germline V gene data show CDR1 as SQVTM and CDR2 as ANQGSEA. The CDR3 sequence is CSVDGTGGQETQYF. Written as DNA, the CDR3 is TGCAGCGTTGACGGGACAGGGGGGCAAGAGACCCAGTACTTC.

This chain links TRBV12-5 with TRBJ1-2; no reliable D call. Trimming removed 5 bases from V and 6 bases from J, with 16 bases in between. The CDR3 sequence is 14 residues long. Germline loops: CDR1 LGHNT, CDR2 FRNRAP. The CDR3 DNA is TGTGCTAGTGGTGACGGGTCTGATCGCCATGGCTACACCTTC. As protein: CASGDGSDRHGYTF.

The rearrangement uses TRBV6-2 or TRBV6-3 and TRBJ2-1; 10 bases are shared with TRBD1. Per the germline V gene, CDR1 is MNHEY and CDR2 is SVGEGT. The CDR3 is 16 amino acids. V lost 6 bases, J lost 2 bases, and 7 bases stayed unmatched. The chain's CDR3 is CASSHPGQGTYNEQFF. In DNA form, the CDR3 reads TGTGCCAGCAGCCATCCGGGACAGGGGACCTACAATGAGCAGTTCTTC.

This clone has just a few counts. The rearrangement links TRBV9 to TRBJ2-2; 8 bases match TRBD1. The CDR3 consists of 15 residues. V was clipped by 4 bases and J by 1 base; unmatched bases: 3. The germline V gene encodes CDR1 SGDLS and CDR2 YYNGEE. The CDR3, as DNA: TGTGCCAGCAGCCCAGGGACAGGGAACACCGGGGAGCTGTTTTTT. This translates into CASSPGTGNTGELFF. Complete variable domain (other parts from reference TRBV9 and TRBJ2-2): DSGVTQTPKHLITATGQRVTLRCSPRSGDLSVYWYQQSLDQGLQFLIQYYNGEERAKGNILERFSAQQFPDLHSELNLSSLELGDSALYFCASSPGTGNTGELFFGEGSRLTVL.

This clone was detected ten times or more. The J gene is TRBJ1-3, the V gene TRBV27, with D possibly matching TRBD1 (5 bases). Looked up from germline, CDR1 is MNHEY and CDR2 is SMNVEV (reference sequence). The V end was cut by 4 bases, the J end by 1 base, with 11 bases between. The CDR3 extends over 15 amino acids. The CDR3 protein is CASSSMTASGNTIYF. The CDR3 bases are TGTGCCAGCAGTTCCATGACAGCTTCTGGAAACACCATATATTTT.

This chain uses TRBV5-8 with TRBJ2-7; 7 nucleotides agree with TRBD1. The CDR3 covers 19 residues. V lost 4 bases and J lost 2; bases outside the gene matches: 21. The germline gives CDR1 SGHTS, CDR2 YDEGEE. CDR3 loop: CASSKVREFGTASTYEQYF. In nucleotides, the CDR3 is TGTGCCAGCAGCAAAGTTCGTGAGTTCGGGACAGCCTCTACCTACGAGCAGTACTTC. The variable domain in full, completed from reference TRBV5-8 and TRBJ2-7, reads EAGVTQSPTHLIKTRGQQATLRCSPISGHTSVYWYQQALGLGLQFLLWYDEGEERNRGNFPPRFSGRQFPNYSSELNVNALELEDSALYLCASSKVREFGTASTYEQYFGPGTRLTVT.

The chain joins TRBV11-2 to TRBJ2-1; 7 bases are shared with TRBD2. Germline V gives CDR1 SGHAT, CDR2 FQNNGV. The J segment lost 9 bases and the V segment lost 2 bases, leaving 13 bases of the junction unmatched. This CDR3 region has 16 residues. The CDR3 coding sequence is TGTGCCAGCAGCTTAAATAGGCGCGGCAGGGAGGGTGAGCAGTTCTTC. The encoded protein is CASSLNRRGREGEQFF. The whole variable domain, filled in from reference TRBV11-2 and TRBJ2-1, reads EAGVAQSPRYKIIEKRQSVAFWCNPISGHATLYWYQQILGQGPKLLIQFQNNGVVDDSQLPKDRFSAERLKGVDSTLKIQPAKLEDSAVYLCASSLNRRGREGEQFFGPGTRLTVL.

The genes are TRBV10-3 and TRBJ1-6; D remains ambiguous. There are 11 residues in the CDR3. Germline V lookup: CDR1 ENHRY, CDR2 SYGVKD. V was clipped by 6 bases and J by 8 bases, with 5 bases between them. The DNA of the CDR3 is TGTGCCATCAGCTCAGATTCACCCCTCCACTTT. This translates into CAISSDSPLHF.

The chain has TRBV2 and TRBJ2-1; 7 bases line up with TRBD1. The CDR3 is 15 residues long. Trimming removed 5 bases from V and 4 bases from J; junction bases left unmatched: 8. In germline, CDR1 is SNHLY, CDR2 FYNNEI. CDR3 coding DNA: TGTGCCAGCAGTTACAGGGGCTTGGGATACAATGAGCAGTTCTTC. Protein product: CASSYRGLGYNEQFF.

This clone appeared a single time. The chain is built from TRBV5-1 and TRBJ1-6, with TRBD1 matching 10 bases. V lost 0 bases and J lost 10; bases outside the gene matches: 16. CDR3 length equals 19 residues. Germline V CDR1 and CDR2: SGHRS, YFSETQ. The CDR3 protein is CASSLEGTVPGQGPSPLHF. Here the CDR3 DNA reads TGCGCCAGCAGCTTGGAGGGGACTGTGCCGGGACAGGGGCCCTCACCCCTCCACTTT.

The chain employs TRBV2 and TRBJ1-5; 9 nucleotides line up with TRBD1. Germline V gene sequence: CDR1 SNHLY, CDR2 FYNNEI. This CDR3 has 13 residues. J was trimmed by 4 bases and V by 7 bases; bases with no gene match: 2. The chain's CDR3 is CASKQGANQPQHF. The CDR3 DNA reads as TGTGCCAGCAAACAGGGGGCGAATCAGCCCCAGCATTTT.

This chain uses TRBV11-2 with TRBJ2-3, with TRBD2 matching 9 bases. This CDR3 region has 14 residues. Germline CDR1 is SGHAT and CDR2 is FQNNGV. Trimming at V came to 5 bases and at J to 1 base, leaving 1 base not matched to a gene. CDR3 loop: CASSRTSGTDTQYF. As DNA, the CDR3 is TGTGCCAGCAGCCGGACTAGCGGCACAGATACGCAGTATTTT. Full variable domain (remainder filled in from reference TRBV11-2 and TRBJ2-3): EAGVAQSPRYKIIEKRQSVAFWCNPISGHATLYWYQQILGQGPKLLIQFQNNGVVDDSQLPKDRFSAERLKGVDSTLKIQPAKLEDSAVYLCASSRTSGTDTQYFGPGTRLTVL.

V usage is TRBV5-6 and J usage is TRBJ1-6; 7 bases align to TRBD1. The junction had 5 bases not matched to a gene; V was cut back by 7 bases and J by 4 bases. The CDR3 runs 14 residues. The germline CDR1 and CDR2 sequences are SGHDT and YYEEEE. In DNA form, the CDR3 reads TGTGCCAGCGGCGGGACAGCGTATAATTCACCCCTCCACTTT. Amino acids: CASGGTAYNSPLHF.

The CDR3 here is CASSSGGSGANVLTF. CDR3 nucleotide sequence: TGTGCCAGCAGCTCTGGGGGGTCTGGGGCCAACGTCCTGACTTTC. The chain employs TRBV6-5 and TRBJ2-6, with a weak D call TRBD2 (6 bases). The CDR3 is 15 residues long. In germline, CDR1 is MNHEY, CDR2 SVGAGI. V was clipped by 6 bases and J by 1 base, with 10 bases between them.

The V and J genes are TRBV11-3 and TRBJ2-1; 9 nucleotides agree with TRBD1. Unmatched junction bases numbered 2, after V lost 5 bases and J lost 6 bases. CDR1 and CDR2 (germline): SGHNT, YENEEA. The CDR3 has 13 amino acids. The CDR3 sequence is CASSPTGGNEQFF. DNA of the CDR3: TGTGCCAGCAGCCCGACAGGGGGCAATGAGCAGTTCTTC.

Concerning this clone: The junction departs from germline at one end; a sequencing error may be responsible. This chain links TRBV2 with TRBJ2-7; D gene uncertain. CDR3 length: 12 amino acids. The germline CDR1 and CDR2 sequences are SNHLY and FYNNEI. The CDR3 DNA is TGTGTCAGCAGTGAACAAATCTACGAGCAGTACTTC. This codes for CVSSEQIYEQYF.

This chain uses TRBV7-9 with TRBJ2-5, with a weak D call TRBD1 (6 bases). CDR1 is SEHNR and CDR2 is FQNEAQ in the germline V gene (reference sequence). V lost 5 bases, J lost 5 bases, and 15 bases lay in between. This CDR3 has 14 residues. The CDR3 is CASSRGGFGETQYF. The DNA for the CDR3 is TGTGCCAGCAGCCGAGGGGGATTCGGGGAGACCCAGTACTTC.

This chain uses TRBV7-2 with TRBJ1-6; weak D call: TRBD1 (6 bases). V gave up 3 bases and J gave up 6 bases, with 12 bases separating them. The CDR3 has 15 amino acids. The germline CDR1 and CDR2 sequences are SGHTA and FQGNSA. The CDR3 is CASSFGWTVNSPLHF. CDR3 DNA: TGTGCCAGCAGCTTCGGGTGGACAGTTAATTCACCCCTCCACTTT.

The chain couples TRBV6-6 to TRBJ1-4; TRBD1 matches 9 bases. The germline V gene has CDR1 MNHNY and CDR2 SVGAGI (reference sequence). V lost 3 bases and J lost 5; bases outside the gene matches: 7. The CDR3 length is 16 residues. CDR3 amino acids: CASSYTGTGRNEKLFF. In DNA form, the CDR3 reads TGTGCCAGCAGTTATACCGGGACAGGGAGGAATGAAAAACTGTTTTTT.

Regarding this clone: Other DNA sequences in this sample translate to the same CDR3. The chain carries TRBV5-1 and TRBJ2-2, with D tentatively TRBD1 (6 bases). V was cut by 2 bases and J by 2 bases, with 13 bases left in between. The germline V gene has CDR1 SGHRS and CDR2 YFSETQ. The CDR3 consists of 16 residues. The CDR3 DNA reads TGCGCCAGCAGCTTCACAGGGCTGAGCAACACCGGGGAGCTGTTTTTT. This encodes CASSFTGLSNTGELFF.